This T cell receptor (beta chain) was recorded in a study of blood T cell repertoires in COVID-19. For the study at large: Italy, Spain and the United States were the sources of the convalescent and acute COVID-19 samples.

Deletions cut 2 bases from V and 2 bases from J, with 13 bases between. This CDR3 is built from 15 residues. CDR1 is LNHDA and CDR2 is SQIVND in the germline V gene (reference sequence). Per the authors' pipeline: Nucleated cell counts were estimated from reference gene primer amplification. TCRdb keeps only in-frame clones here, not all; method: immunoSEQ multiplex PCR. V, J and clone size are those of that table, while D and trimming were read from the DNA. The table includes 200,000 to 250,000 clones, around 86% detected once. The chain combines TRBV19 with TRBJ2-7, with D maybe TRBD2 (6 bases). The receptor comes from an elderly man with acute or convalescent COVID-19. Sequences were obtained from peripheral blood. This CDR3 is CASSIPGLATYEQYF. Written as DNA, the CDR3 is TGTGCCAGTAGTATACCGGGACTGGCAACCTACGAGCAGTACTTC. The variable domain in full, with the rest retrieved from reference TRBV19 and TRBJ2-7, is DGGITQSPKYLFRKEGQNVTLSCEQNLNHDAMYWYRQDPGQGLRLIYYSQIVNDFQKGDIAEGYSVSREKKESFPLTVTSAQKNPTAFYLCASSIPGLATYEQYFGPGTRLTVT.